The rows below give T cell receptor beta chains drawn from one sample of a study of human T cells and chemical hapten exposure. TCRdb independently ran MiXCR on the RACE reads; one entry per CDR3 protein. The sample holds 35,000 or so distinct CDR3 sequences, 6% to 7% seen once. Sample: whole blood, taken in connection with sensitization to the hapten diphenylcyclopropenone (DPC). Every receptor here comes from a woman aged 25 to 39 with alopecia areata. Some clones in this sample may be carry-over from other donors' samples. The CDR3 runs from the conserved cysteine through the conserved F or W. D genes are given only for firm matches. Clone size is stated in some rows and not others, as once, few, many or a class when expanded.

v_call	d_call	clone_size	j_call	cdr3_aa	cdr3_nt
TRBV12-3/TRBV12-4	-	few	TRBJ2-1	CASSLAGGHNEQFF	TGTGCCAGCAGTTTAGCGGGGGGCCACAATGAGCAGTTCTTC
TRBV6-2/TRBV6-3	-	many	TRBJ2-1	CASSSVRVYNEQFF	TGTGCCAGCAGTTCGGTCAGGGTCTACAATGAGCAGTTCTTC
TRBV2	TRBD2	many	TRBJ2-3	CASSELVAGGTDTQYF	TGTGCCAGCAGTGAATTGGTAGCGGGGGGAACAGATACGCAGTATTTT
TRBV12-3/TRBV12-4	TRBD1	many	TRBJ1-3	CASSLQGAARNTIYF	TGTGCCAGCAGTTTACAGGGGGCAGCAAGAAACACCATATATTTT
TRBV7-9	TRBD2	few	TRBJ2-5	CASSPRLAGDETQYF	TGTGCCAGCAGCCCCCGGCTAGCGGGGGATGAGACCCAGTACTTC
TRBV3-1	-	-	TRBJ1-1	CASSQSGWGGATEAFF	TGTGCCAGCAGCCAAAGCGGGTGGGGCGGGGCGACTGAAGCTTTCTTT
TRBV20-1	-	many	TRBJ2-5	CSARVEEETQYF	TGCAGTGCTAGAGTGGAGGAAGAGACCCAGTACTTC
TRBV28	-	many	TRBJ2-5	CASSLARLGTQYF	TGTGCCAGCAGTTTAGCCAGGCTGGGGACCCAGTACTTC
TRBV4-3	-	few	TRBJ1-1	CASSQEAGMNTEAFF	TGCGCCAGCAGCCAAGAGGCAGGCATGAACACTGAAGCTTTCTTT
TRBV29-1	TRBD1	few	TRBJ2-1	CSVRDREQFF	TGCAGCGTTCGGGACAGGGAGCAGTTCTTC
TRBV28	-	-	TRBJ1-6	CASSLMGDSYNSPLHF	TGTGCCAGCAGTTTAATGGGGGATTCCTATAATTCACCCCTCCACTTT
TRBV6-2/TRBV6-3	-	few	TRBJ2-6	CASSFRGVPSSGANVLTF	TGTGCCAGCAGCTTCCGGGGCGTTCCCAGCTCTGGGGCCAACGTCCTGACTTTC
TRBV28	-	-	TRBJ2-3	CASCGTDTDTQYF	TGTGCCAGCTGCGGGACGGACACAGATACGCAGTATTTT
TRBV7-8	-	many	TRBJ1-3	CASSLGIPGNTIYF	TGTGCCAGCAGCTTAGGAATCCCTGGAAACACCATATATTTT
TRBV29-1	-	few	TRBJ2-5	CSVAPFGQETQYF	TGCAGCGTTGCCCCGTTCGGGCAGGAGACCCAGTACTTC
TRBV12-3/TRBV12-4	-	-	TRBJ2-7	CASRPGKIGVFYEQYF	TGTGCCAGCAGACCTGGTAAAATAGGAGTCTTTTACGAGCAGTACTTC
TRBV5-1	-	-	TRBJ2-7	CASSSGQDEQYF	TGCGCCAGCAGCTCTGGACAAGACGAGCAGTACTTC
TRBV6-5	-	few	TRBJ2-3	CASRTSVTDTQYF	TGTGCCAGCAGGACCAGCGTCACAGATACGCAGTATTTT
TRBV13	TRBD1	-	TRBJ1-2	CASSPEPTGGNGYTF	TGTGCCAGCAGCCCCGAGCCGACAGGGGGTAATGGCTACACCTTC
TRBV3-1	-	-	TRBJ1-6	CASSQGNSRTLHF	TGTGCCAGCAGCCAAGGTAACAGTCGGACCCTCCACTTT
TRBV6-5	-	few	TRBJ1-2	CASRPRPGYGYTF	TGTGCCAGCAGACCCCGCCCGGGCTATGGCTACACCTTC
TRBV20-1	TRBD2	few	TRBJ2-1	CSARASGGEYNEQFF	TGCAGTGCTAGGGCTAGCGGGGGAGAGTACAATGAGCAGTTCTTC
TRBV20-1	-	many	TRBJ1-2	CSARETLGYGYTF	TGCAGTGCTAGAGAAACGCTGGGCTATGGCTACACCTTC
TRBV20-1	TRBD1	many	TRBJ1-1	CSARDPLQGMNTEAFF	TGCAGTGCTAGAGATCCCCTACAGGGGATGAACACTGAAGCTTTCTTT
TRBV29-1	TRBD1	few	TRBJ1-2	CSVDREDYGYTF	TGCAGCGTGGACAGGGAGGATTATGGCTACACCTTC
TRBV25-1	-	many	TRBJ1-4	CASSESPPRELFF	TGTGCCAGCAGTGAATCTCCCCCGCGGGAACTGTTTTTT
TRBV7-3	-	-	TRBJ2-6	CASSKTLGTASPGANVLTF	TGTGCCAGCAGTAAGACATTAGGGACCGCGTCTCCTGGGGCCAACGTCCTGACTTTC
TRBV12-3/TRBV12-4	-	-	TRBJ2-2	CASTLGPSGELFF	TGTGCCAGCACTCTGGGACCGTCCGGGGAGCTGTTTTTT
TRBV28	-	many	TRBJ2-3	CASSLRQPVDTQYF	TGTGCCAGCAGTTTAAGACAGCCAGTGGATACGCAGTATTTT
TRBV12-3/TRBV12-4	TRBD2	few	TRBJ2-1	CASSLGAGGPGEQFF	TGTGCCAGCAGTTTAGGTGCGGGGGGGCCCGGTGAGCAGTTCTTC
TRBV5-1	TRBD1	few	TRBJ2-3	CASSQGAPRSTDTQYF	TGCGCCAGCAGCCAGGGGGCTCCTAGAAGCACAGATACGCAGTATTTT
TRBV27	-	many	TRBJ2-3	CASSSPDTDTQYF	TGTGCCAGCAGTTCCCCAGACACAGATACGCAGTATTTT
TRBV27	-	many	TRBJ2-7	CASSSPGRSSYEQYF	TGTGCCAGCAGTTCCCCGGGTCGCTCTTCCTACGAGCAGTACTTC
TRBV15	-	few	TRBJ2-7	CATSRIQESRYEQYF	TGTGCCACCAGCAGAATACAGGAAAGTCGCTACGAGCAGTACTTC
TRBV25-1	-	many	TRBJ1-6	CASSEFNSPLHF	TGTGCCAGCAGTGAATTTAATTCACCCCTCCACTTT
TRBV6-1	-	-	TRBJ2-7	CAGEPGFGDYEQYF	TGTGCCGGAGAACCGGGATTCGGTGATTACGAGCAGTACTTC
TRBV7-3	-	-	TRBJ2-1	CASSPQFRGYNEQFF	TGTGCCAGCAGCCCCCAATTCCGAGGGTACAATGAACAGTTCTTC
TRBV12-3/TRBV12-4	-	-	TRBJ1-4	CASSLGWDNEKLFF	TGTGCCAGCAGTTTAGGCTGGGATAATGAAAAACTGTTTTTT
TRBV7-7	TRBD1	-	TRBJ2-2	CASSLLWADREATGELFF	TGTGCCAGCAGCCTATTATGGGCGGACAGGGAGGCTACCGGGGAGCTGTTTTTT
TRBV6-2/TRBV6-3	TRBD1	many	TRBJ1-1	CASRRLDRTEAFF	TGTGCCAGCAGGCGTTTGGACAGGACTGAAGCTTTCTTT
TRBV20-1	TRBD1	few	TRBJ1-6	CSARIPGQGESPLHF	TGCAGTGCTAGAATACCGGGACAGGGTGAATCACCCCTCCACTTT
TRBV7-2	TRBD1	few	TRBJ2-5	CASSRGGQGARETQYF	TGTGCCAGCAGCAGGGGAGGACAGGGGGCCCGGGAGACCCAGTACTTC
TRBV7-2	-	many	TRBJ2-3	CASSLASVADTQYF	TGTGCCAGCAGCTTGGCTTCTGTTGCAGATACGCAGTATTTT